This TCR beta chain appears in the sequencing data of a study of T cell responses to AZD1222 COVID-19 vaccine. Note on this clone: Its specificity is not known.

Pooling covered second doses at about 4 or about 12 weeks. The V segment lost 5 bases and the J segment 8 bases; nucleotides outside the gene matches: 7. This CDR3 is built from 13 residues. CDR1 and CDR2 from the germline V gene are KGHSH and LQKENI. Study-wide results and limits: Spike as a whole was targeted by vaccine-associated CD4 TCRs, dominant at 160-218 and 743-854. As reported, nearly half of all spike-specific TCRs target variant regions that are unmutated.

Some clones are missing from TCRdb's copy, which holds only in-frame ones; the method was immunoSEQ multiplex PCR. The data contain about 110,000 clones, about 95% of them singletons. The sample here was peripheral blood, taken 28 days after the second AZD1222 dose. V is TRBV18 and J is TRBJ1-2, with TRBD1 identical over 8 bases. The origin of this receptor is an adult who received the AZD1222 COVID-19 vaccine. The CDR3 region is CASSSDRGRGYTF. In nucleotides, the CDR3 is TGTGCCAGCTCATCAGACAGGGGACGAGGCTACACCTTC.